This record concerns one T cell receptor (beta chain) sequence. The sample originates from a study of blood T cells in healthy people across ages. For the study at large: Template-switching capture recovered about one barcoded beta molecule per two T cells.

Germline assignment: CDR1 SGHDN and CDR2 FVKESK. This CDR3 is 15 amino acids long. The V and J ends lost 2 bases and 5 bases, in that order; junction bases with no gene match: 4. Primed by a sample-barcoded 5' primer and a J-beta primer mix, a second PCR proceeded for 7 to 11 cycles. TCRdb recomputed calls from the 5' RACE reads with MiXCR, one row per CDR3 protein. The table has roughly 700,000 distinct CDR3 sequences, 20% to 25% seen once. The data were also submitted as part of a second study, on T cells of mothers and their children.

Sequences were obtained from blood. This TCR came from a boy younger than 18 in good health. The chain carries TRBV14 and TRBJ2-5; 11 bases line up with TRBD2. In DNA, the CDR3 is TGTGCCAGCAGCCAACCACTAGCGGGAGTGGAGACCCAGTACTTC. It encodes CASSQPLAGVETQYF. The variable domain in full, completed from reference TRBV14 and TRBJ2-5, reads EAGVTQFPSHSVIEKGQTVTLRCDPISGHDNLYWYRRVMGKEIKFLLHFVKESKQDESGMPNNRFLAERTGGTYSTLKVQPAELEDSGVYFCASSQPLAGVETQYFGPGTRLLVL.